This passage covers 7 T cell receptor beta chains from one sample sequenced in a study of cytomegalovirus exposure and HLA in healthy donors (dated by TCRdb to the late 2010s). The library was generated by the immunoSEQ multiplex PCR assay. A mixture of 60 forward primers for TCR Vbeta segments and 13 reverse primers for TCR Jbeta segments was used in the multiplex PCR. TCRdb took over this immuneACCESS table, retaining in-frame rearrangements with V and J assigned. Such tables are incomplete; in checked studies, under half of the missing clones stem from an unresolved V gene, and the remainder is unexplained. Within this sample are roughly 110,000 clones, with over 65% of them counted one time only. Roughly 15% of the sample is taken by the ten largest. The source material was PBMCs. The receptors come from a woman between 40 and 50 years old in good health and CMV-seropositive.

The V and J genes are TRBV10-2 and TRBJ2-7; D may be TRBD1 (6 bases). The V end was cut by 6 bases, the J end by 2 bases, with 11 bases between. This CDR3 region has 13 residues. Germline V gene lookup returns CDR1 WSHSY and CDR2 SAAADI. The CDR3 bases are TGCGCCAGCAGGGAACAGGGTGCCTACGAGCAGTACTTC. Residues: CASREQGAYEQYF.

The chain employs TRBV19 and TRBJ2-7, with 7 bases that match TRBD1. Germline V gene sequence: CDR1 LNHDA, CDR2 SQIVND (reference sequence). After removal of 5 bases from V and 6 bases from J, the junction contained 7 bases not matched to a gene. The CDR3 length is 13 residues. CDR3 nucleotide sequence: TGTGCCAGTAGTCCAGACAGGGTGGCCGAGCAGTACTTC. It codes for CASSPDRVAEQYF.

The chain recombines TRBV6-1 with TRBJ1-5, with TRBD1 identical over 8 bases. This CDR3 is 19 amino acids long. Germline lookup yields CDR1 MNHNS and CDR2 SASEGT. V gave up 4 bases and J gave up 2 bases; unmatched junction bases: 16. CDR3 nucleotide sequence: TGTGCCAGCAGTGGGGGTCCTGGACAGGGCGCCGGGGGCAATCAGCCCCAGCATTTT. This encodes CASSGGPGQGAGGNQPQHF.

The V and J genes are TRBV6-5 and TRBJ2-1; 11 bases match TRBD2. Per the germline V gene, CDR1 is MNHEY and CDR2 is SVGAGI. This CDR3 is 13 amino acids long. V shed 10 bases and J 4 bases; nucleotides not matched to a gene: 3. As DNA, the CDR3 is TGTGCCACCGGGACTAGCGGTTACAATGAGCAGTTCTTC. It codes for CATGTSGYNEQFF.

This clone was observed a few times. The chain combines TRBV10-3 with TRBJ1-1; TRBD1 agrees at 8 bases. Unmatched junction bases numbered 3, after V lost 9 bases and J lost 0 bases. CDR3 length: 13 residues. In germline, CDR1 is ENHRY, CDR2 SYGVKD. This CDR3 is CAIQGALNTEAFF. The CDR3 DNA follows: TGTGCCATTCAGGGGGCCCTGAACACTGAAGCTTTCTTT.

The CDR3 here is CASRDGQGADSPLHF. CDR3 DNA: TGTGCCAGCAGGGACGGACAGGGGGCAGATTCACCCCTCCACTTT. The gene calls are TRBV6-1 and TRBJ1-6, with 11 bases lining up with TRBD1. This CDR3 comprises 15 residues. The V gene's germline CDR1 is MNHNS and CDR2 SASEGT. J gave up 8 bases and V 6 bases, and 6 bases lay outside the gene matches.

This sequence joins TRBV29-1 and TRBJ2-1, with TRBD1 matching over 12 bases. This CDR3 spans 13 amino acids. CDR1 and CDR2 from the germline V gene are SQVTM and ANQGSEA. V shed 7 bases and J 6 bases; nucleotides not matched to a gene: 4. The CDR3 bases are TGCAGCGGGGACAGGGGGCTCGGCAATGAGCAGTTCTTC. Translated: CSGDRGLGNEQFF.